The 12 T cell receptor beta chains reported below all come from one sample, sequenced in a study of shared clonotypes between healthy human individuals. Sequenced by immunoSEQ multiplex PCR; TCRdb stores in-frame clones only, minus some. The data show 1.5 million to 1.9 million clones, 95% to 99% seen once. The sequenced sample was naive CD4+ T cells sorted from blood. Sample subset: CD45RA+ positively selected. The source of these receptors is a man aged 25 to 45 in good health.

The chain joins TRBV6-5 to TRBJ2-7; D may correspond to TRBD1 or TRBD2 (5 bases each). Germline loops: CDR1 MNHEY, CDR2 SVGAGI. The V end lost 5 bases, the J end lost 2 bases, and 10 bases lay between the germline ends. The CDR3 has 13 residues. CDR3 nucleotide sequence: TGTGCCAGCAGTCAGGGAGTGACCTACGAGCAGTACTTC. Translating it yields CASSQGVTYEQYF.

The chain links TRBV13 to TRBJ2-7; D remains unclear. Trimming pared 1 base from V and 3 bases from J, leaving 4 bases between. The CDR3 is 12 residues long. From germline, CDR1 is PRHDT and CDR2 FYEKMQ (reference sequence). For the CDR3, the DNA is TGTGCCAGCAGCTTAGTGGTCTACGAGCAGTACTTC. Its translation: CASSLVVYEQYF.

This chain joins TRBV9 and TRBJ1-4; TRBD1 might be the D (6 bases). V gave up 0 bases and J gave up 10 bases, with 13 bases separating them. The CDR3 contains 14 residues. Germline CDR1 is SGDLS and CDR2 is YYNGEE. The CDR3 nucleotides are TGTGCCAGCAGCGTAGCAGGGGATAGCGGAAAACTGTTTTTT. Translating gives CASSVAGDSGKLFF.

The chain carries TRBV5-6 and TRBJ2-7; weak D call: TRBD1 (6 bases). CDR3 length: 14 residues. In germline, CDR1 is SGHDT, CDR2 YYEEEE. V was trimmed by 0 bases and J by 2 bases, leaving 9 bases between them. The CDR3 nucleotides read TGTGCCAGCAGCTTGGACAGGGCGACCTACGAGCAGTACTTC. It is translated as CASSLDRATYEQYF.

This chain connects TRBV7-8 to TRBJ2-1; TRBD2 aligns across 10 bases. The CDR3 covers 15 residues. The V gene's germline CDR1 is SGHVS and CDR2 FQNEAQ. Losses at the gene ends were 5 bases for V and 5 bases for J; bases not matched to a gene: 6. The DNA of the CDR3 is TGTGCCAGCAGCCCCAGACTAGCGGGTGACAATGAGCAGTTCTTC. Translated, it gives CASSPRLAGDNEQFF.

The DNA for the CDR3 is TGTGCCAGCAGCATCCGCCCACTAGCTTCTTACGAGCAGTACTTC. This sequence encodes CASSIRPLASYEQYF. This chain links TRBV13 with TRBJ2-7, with D possibly TRBD2 on 6 matching bases. The CDR3 is 15 residues long. Trimming stripped 5 bases from V and 4 bases from J, with 18 bases between. CDR1 PRHDT and CDR2 FYEKMQ come from the germline V gene (reference sequence).

With respect to this clone: The same CDR3 can be traced to other DNA sequences in this sample. The J gene is TRBJ1-5, the V gene TRBV9, with D hard to call. This CDR3 has 14 residues. Trimming shortened V by 0 bases and J by 4 bases, and 8 bases separated the two germline ends. The V gene's germline CDR1 is SGDLS and CDR2 YYNGEE. CDR3 in amino acids: CASSVGGGNQPQHF. CDR3 nucleotide sequence: TGTGCCAGCAGCGTAGGCGGAGGGAATCAGCCCCAGCATTTT.

The rearrangement links TRBV27 to TRBJ2-4, with TRBD1 matching over 7 bases. Germline V lookup: CDR1 MNHEY, CDR2 SMNVEV (reference sequence). This CDR3 comprises 15 residues. The V segment lost 5 bases and the J segment 8 bases; nucleotides outside the gene matches: 12. The chain's CDR3 is CASSPQGQLTDIQYF. CDR3 nucleotide sequence: TGTGCCAGCAGTCCTCAGGGACAGCTTACGGACATTCAGTACTTC.

The chain links TRBV5-1 to TRBJ2-7, with TRBD1 as a possible D gene (7 bases). Trimming stripped 9 bases from V and 2 bases from J, with 21 bases between. This CDR3 is 15 amino acids long. The germline gives CDR1 SGHRS, CDR2 YFSETQ. CDR3 bases: TGCGCCACGCGTCCCGACCAGGGGGGTACCTACGAGCAGTACTTC. Its translation: CATRPDQGGTYEQYF.

This chain connects TRBV11-1 to TRBJ2-5; D uncertain. The CDR3 totals 14 residues. Between the trimmed V and J ends, which lost 5 bases and 5 bases, there was a span of 15 bases. The germline V gene has CDR1 SGHAT and CDR2 FQDESV (reference sequence). This chain's CDR3 is CASSVNPSRETQYF. CDR3 sequence (DNA): TGTGCCAGCAGCGTAAACCCTAGTAGGGAGACCCAGTACTTC. The complete variable domain, with remaining parts taken from reference TRBV11-1 and TRBJ2-5, reads EAEVAQSPRYKITEKSQAVAFWCDPISGHATLYWYRQILGQGPELLVQFQDESVVDDSQLPKDRFSAERLKGVDSTLKIQPAELGDSAMYLCASSVNPSRETQYFGPGTRLLVL.

The chain has TRBV2 and TRBJ2-3, with a tentative D call TRBD1 (5 bases). V gave up 5 bases and J gave up 0 bases, with 9 bases separating them. The germline gives CDR1 SNHLY, CDR2 FYNNEI. This CDR3 comprises 14 residues. CDR3 amino acids: CASSRGSSTDTQYF. The CDR3 DNA follows: TGTGCCAGCAGTAGGGGCTCAAGCACAGATACGCAGTATTTT.

The J gene is TRBJ2-3, the V gene TRBV19; 7 bases align to TRBD2. V was clipped by 6 bases and J by 4 bases; unmatched bases: 16. The CDR3 has 17 residues. Per germline, CDR1 LNHDA and CDR2 SQIVND (reference sequence). The CDR3 DNA follows: TGTGCCAGTAGCTACTACTTGACTAGCCTGATGGCAGATACGCAGTATTTT. This codes for CASSYYLTSLMADTQYF.